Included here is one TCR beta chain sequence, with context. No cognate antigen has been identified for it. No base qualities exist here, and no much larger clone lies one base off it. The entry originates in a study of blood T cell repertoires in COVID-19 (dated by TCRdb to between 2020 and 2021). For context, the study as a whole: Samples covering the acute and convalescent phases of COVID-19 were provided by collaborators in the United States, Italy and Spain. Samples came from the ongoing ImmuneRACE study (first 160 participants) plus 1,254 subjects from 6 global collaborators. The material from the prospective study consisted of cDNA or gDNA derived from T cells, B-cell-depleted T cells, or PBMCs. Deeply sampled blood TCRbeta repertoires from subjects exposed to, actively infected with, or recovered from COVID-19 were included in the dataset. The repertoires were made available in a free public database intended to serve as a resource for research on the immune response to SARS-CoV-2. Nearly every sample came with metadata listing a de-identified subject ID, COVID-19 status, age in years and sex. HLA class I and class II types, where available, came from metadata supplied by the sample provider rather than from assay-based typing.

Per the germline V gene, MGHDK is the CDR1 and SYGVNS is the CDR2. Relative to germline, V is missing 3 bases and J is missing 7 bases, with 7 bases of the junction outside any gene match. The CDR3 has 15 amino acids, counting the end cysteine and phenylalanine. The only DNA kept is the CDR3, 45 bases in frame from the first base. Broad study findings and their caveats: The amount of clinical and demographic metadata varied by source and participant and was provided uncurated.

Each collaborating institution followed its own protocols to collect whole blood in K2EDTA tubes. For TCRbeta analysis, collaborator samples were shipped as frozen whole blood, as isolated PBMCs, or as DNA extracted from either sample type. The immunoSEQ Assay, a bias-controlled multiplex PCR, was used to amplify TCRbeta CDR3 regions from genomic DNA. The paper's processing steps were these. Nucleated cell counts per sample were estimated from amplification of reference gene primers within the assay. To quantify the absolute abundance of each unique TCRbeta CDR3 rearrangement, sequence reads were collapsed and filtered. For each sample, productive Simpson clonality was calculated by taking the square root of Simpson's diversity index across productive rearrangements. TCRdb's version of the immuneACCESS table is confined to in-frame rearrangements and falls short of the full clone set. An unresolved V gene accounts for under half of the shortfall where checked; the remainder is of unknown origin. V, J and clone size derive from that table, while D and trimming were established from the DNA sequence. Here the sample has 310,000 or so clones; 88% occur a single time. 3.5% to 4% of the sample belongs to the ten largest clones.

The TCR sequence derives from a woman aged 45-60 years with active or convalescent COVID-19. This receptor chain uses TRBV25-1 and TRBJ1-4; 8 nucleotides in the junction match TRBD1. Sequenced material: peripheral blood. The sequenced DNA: TGTGCCAGCAGTGACTCAGGACAGGGCGGTGAAAAACTGTTTTTT. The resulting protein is CASSDSGQGGEKLFF.